This TCR beta chain emerged from a study of blood T cell repertoires in COVID-19. Only in-frame clones appear in the TCRdb table, and some are missing; sequencing was by immunoSEQ multiplex PCR. This sample has some 77,000 clones; around 83% occur once, and the top ten carry 28%. Trimming pared 4 bases from V and 5 bases from J, leaving 13 bases between. This CDR3 has 15 residues. Per the germline V gene, CDR1 is SGHKS and CDR2 is YYEKEE (reference sequence). The receptor was derived from an older man with acute or convalescent COVID-19. Sequencing used peripheral blood. The chain recombines TRBV5-5 with TRBJ1-6, with a weak D call TRBD1 (6 bases). The CDR3 nucleotides are TGTGCCAGCAGCACCGAGGACAGAAATAATTCACCCCTCCACTTT. It translates to CASSTEDRNNSPLHF.